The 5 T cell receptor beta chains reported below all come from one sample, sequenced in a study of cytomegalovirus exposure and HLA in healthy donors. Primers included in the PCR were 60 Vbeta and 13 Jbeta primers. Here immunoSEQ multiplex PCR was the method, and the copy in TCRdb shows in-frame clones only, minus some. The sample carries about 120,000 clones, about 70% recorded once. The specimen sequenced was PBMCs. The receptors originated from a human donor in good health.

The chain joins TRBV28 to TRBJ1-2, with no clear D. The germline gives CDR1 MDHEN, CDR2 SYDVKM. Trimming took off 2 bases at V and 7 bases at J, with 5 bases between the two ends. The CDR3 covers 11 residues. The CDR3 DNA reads TGTGCCAGCAGTTTAGAGGTTGGCTACACCTTC. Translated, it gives CASSLEVGYTF.

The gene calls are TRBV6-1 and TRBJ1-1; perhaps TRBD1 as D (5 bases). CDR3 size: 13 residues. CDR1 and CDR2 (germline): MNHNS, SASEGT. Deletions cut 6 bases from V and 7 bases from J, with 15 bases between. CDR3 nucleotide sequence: TGTGCCAGCAGCTCCTCCGGGGGGGTTGAAGCTTTCTTT. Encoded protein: CASSSSGGVEAFF.

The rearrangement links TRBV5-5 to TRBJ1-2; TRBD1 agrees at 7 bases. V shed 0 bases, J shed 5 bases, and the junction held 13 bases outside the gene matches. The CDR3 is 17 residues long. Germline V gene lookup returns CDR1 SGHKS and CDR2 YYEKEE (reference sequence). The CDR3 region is CASSLGDRVVYSYGYTF. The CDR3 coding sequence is TGTGCCAGCAGCTTGGGAGACAGGGTAGTTTATTCGTATGGCTACACCTTC.

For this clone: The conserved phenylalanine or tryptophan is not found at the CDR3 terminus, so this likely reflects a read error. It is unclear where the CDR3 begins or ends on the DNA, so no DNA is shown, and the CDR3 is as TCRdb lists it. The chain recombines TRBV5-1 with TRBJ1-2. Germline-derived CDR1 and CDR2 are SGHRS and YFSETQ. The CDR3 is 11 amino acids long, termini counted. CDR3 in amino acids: CATQREGSSML.

The CDR3 region is CANNTPGLVPPEQYF. CDR3 nucleotides: TGTGCCAACAATACCCCGGGACTAGTCCCCCCTGAGCAGTACTTC. This sequence joins TRBV6-5 and TRBJ2-7; TRBD2 matches 8 bases. V shed 10 bases and J 7 bases; nucleotides not matched to a gene: 18. Germline assignment: CDR1 MNHEY and CDR2 SVGAGI. The CDR3 is made up of 15 amino acids.